This T cell receptor beta chain originates from a study of T cell repertoires in cytomegalovirus infection. Each CDR3 protein gets one entry after TCRdb re-called the reads with MiXCR. The sample lists some 230,000 distinct CDR3 sequences; roughly 23% were seen once. CDR3 length: 14 amino acids. The germline CDR1 and CDR2 sequences are SGHTA and FQGNSA. With 4 bases clipped from V and 9 bases from J, the junction kept 9 bases outside the gene matches. This clonotype was observed at least ten times. The receptor comes from a human donor in good health (CMV status not recorded). Some clones in this sample may be carry-over from other donors' samples. The gene calls are TRBV7-2 and TRBJ1-2; 9 nucleotides agree with TRBD1. Source material: CD8+ T cells from PBMCs. CDR3 in DNA: TGTGCCAGCAGCTGGATCCGGGACAGGGCCAGCTACACCTTC. Encoded protein: CASSWIRDRASYTF. The complete variable domain, with remaining parts taken from reference TRBV7-2 and TRBJ1-2, reads GAGVSQSPSNKVTEKGKDVELRCDPISGHTALYWYRQSLGQGLEFLIYFQGNSAPDKSGLPSDRFSAERTGGSVSTLTIQRTQQEDSAVYLCASSWIRDRASYTFGSGTRLTVV.